The next 5 T cell receptor beta chains were all read from a single sample in a study of identical twins. In TCRdb, the 5' RACE reads were re-called with MiXCR into one record per CDR3 protein. Of 1,800,000 or so distinct CDR3 sequences in the sample, about 31% were seen once. Sequencing input: cord blood. The receptors shown here come from a newborn girl in good health.

The J gene is TRBJ2-5, the V gene TRBV24-1, with D uncertain. Looked up from germline, CDR1 is KGHDR and CDR2 is SFDVKD. The CDR3 consists of 11 residues. V was pared by 7 bases and J by 5 bases, with 7 bases between. CDR3 in DNA: TGTGCCACCAGGGTAGGGGAGACCCAGTACTTC. Translating gives CATRVGETQYF.

On this clonotype: This may stem from a read error, because a much larger clone lies one nucleotide away. The rearrangement joins TRBV20-1 to TRBJ2-3; possibly TRBD1 or TRBD2 for D (5 bases each). The CDR3 has 14 residues. Germline-derived CDR1 and CDR2 are DFQATT and SNEGSKA (reference sequence). The CDR3 region is CGARDLGTTDTQYF. The CDR3 nucleotides are TGCGGTGCTAGAGATCTTGGGACCACAGATACGCAGTATTTT.

V gene TRBV5-6 combines with J gene TRBJ2-1; D may correspond to TRBD1 or TRBD2 (5 bases each). Germline loops: CDR1 SGHDT, CDR2 YYEEEE. With 2 bases removed from V and 6 bases from J, the gap between germline ends came to 12 bases. The CDR3 totals 14 residues. CDR3: CASSFRDRRNEQFF. CDR3 nucleotides: TGTGCCAGCAGCTTCCGGGACCGCCGCAATGAGCAGTTCTTC.

This clonotype was counted at least ten times. V usage is TRBV20-1 and J usage is TRBJ2-7; 7 bases align to TRBD1. Trimming took 7 bases from V and 4 from J; bases not matched to a gene: 4. This CDR3 comprises 11 residues. Germline V gives CDR1 DFQATT, CDR2 SNEGSKA (reference sequence). CDR3 coding DNA: TGCAGTGGGGACAGTCTTTACGAGCAGTACTTC. Protein sequence: CSGDSLYEQYF.

The chain is built from TRBV20-1 and TRBJ2-1; 7 bases are shared with TRBD2. The J call may not be correct, given that the DNA end is closer to TRBJ2-7. The germline V gene encodes CDR1 DFQATT and CDR2 SNEGSKA (reference sequence). The CDR3 is made up of 15 amino acids. CDR3 loop: CSARAGTNSYNEQYF. In DNA, the CDR3 is TGCAGTGCTAGAGCCGGGACTAACTCCTACAATGAGCAGTACTTC.